These 9 T cell receptor beta chains came from one sample sequenced in a study of shared clonotypes between healthy human individuals. Using immunoSEQ multiplex PCR, the repertoire was profiled, and TCRdb retains in-frame clones only, with some absent. Of 2 million to 2.5 million clones listed, nearly 97% were seen once; the top ten hold roughly 0.13%. The sample was naive CD4+ T cells sorted from blood. Indicated subset: CD45RA+ positively selected. These receptors were obtained from a man between 18 and 29 years old in good health.

This clone was recorded only once. The chain carries TRBV15 and TRBJ2-2; D remains unclear. V lost 1 base to trimming and J lost 8 bases, with 8 bases between them. The germline V gene has CDR1 LNHNV and CDR2 YYDKDF (reference sequence). The CDR3 contains 13 residues. In nucleotides, the CDR3 is TGTGCCACCAGCAGAGTAGATATGGGGGAGCTGTTTTTT. Protein sequence: CATSRVDMGELFF.

The chain joins TRBV6-1 to TRBJ2-2; D uncertain. CDR1 is MNHNS and CDR2 is SASEGT in the germline V gene. V was pared by 7 bases and J by 7 bases, with 10 bases between. The CDR3 loop spans 12 amino acids. The chain's CDR3 is CASIPAYGELFF. Written as DNA, the CDR3 is TGTGCCAGCATCCCCGCGTACGGGGAGCTGTTTTTT.

The rearrangement joins TRBV7-8 to TRBJ2-1, with unresolved D. Per germline, CDR1 SGHVS and CDR2 FQNEAQ. CDR3 length: 13 amino acids. Trimming stripped 1 base from V and 8 bases from J, with 9 bases between. The CDR3 DNA is TGTGCCAGCAGCTTAGAAGTAGCCCATGAGCAGTTCTTC. This codes for CASSLEVAHEQFF. Together with reference TRBV7-8 and TRBJ2-1, the CDR3 gives the full variable domain: GAGVSQSPRYKVAKRGQDVALRCDPISGHVSLFWYQQALGQGPEFLTYFQNEAQLDKSGLPSDRFFAERPEGSVSTLKIQRTQQEDSAVYLCASSLEVAHEQFFGPGTRLTVL.

The CDR3 region is CAWSGQGTWNTIYF. Here the CDR3 DNA reads TGTGCCTGGAGTGGCCAGGGGACGTGGAACACCATATATTTT. J is TRBJ1-3 and V is TRBV30; D is possibly TRBD1 (6 bases). Germline loops: CDR1 GTSNPN, CDR2 SVGIG (reference sequence). There are 14 residues in the CDR3. V shed 1 base and J shed 7 bases, with 14 bases lying between them.

V gene TRBV5-1 combines with J gene TRBJ2-6; D gene unclear. The CDR3 extends over 16 amino acids. Germline loops: CDR1 SGHRS, CDR2 YFSETQ. V lost 0 bases and J lost 0, with 7 bases in between. DNA of the CDR3: TGCGCCAGCAGCTTGGAGCCGTACTCTGGGGCCAACGTCCTGACTTTC. Its translation: CASSLEPYSGANVLTF.

The genes are TRBV5-4 and TRBJ1-1; 8 nucleotides agree with TRBD1. This CDR3 is built from 14 residues. V shed 4 bases and J 5 bases; nucleotides not matched to a gene: 7. Germline CDR1 SGHNT, CDR2 YYREEE (reference sequence). This CDR3 is CASSADRVDTEAFF. In DNA form, the CDR3 reads TGTGCCAGCAGCGCGGACAGGGTTGATACTGAAGCTTTCTTT.

This clone occurred once. V is TRBV2 and J is TRBJ2-7; D gene uncertain. The V end lost 3 bases, the J end lost 3 bases, and 12 bases lay between the germline ends. The germline V gene has CDR1 SNHLY and CDR2 FYNNEI. The CDR3 covers 14 residues. The CDR3 reads CASSEAPFSYEQYF. The CDR3 nucleotides read TGTGCCAGCAGTGAGGCCCCTTTTAGCTACGAGCAGTACTTC.

The rearrangement joins TRBV30 to TRBJ1-3, with TRBD1 identical over 7 bases. From germline, CDR1 is GTSNPN and CDR2 SVGIG (reference sequence). This CDR3 is built from 22 residues. J lost 0 bases, V lost 3 bases, and 26 bases had no gene match. CDR3 bases: TGTGCCTGGAGCGGGTGGTCGCGTATCGGGACAGCGCCAACCTACTCTGGAAACACCATATATTTT. Its protein product is CAWSGWSRIGTAPTYSGNTIYF.

V gene TRBV4-1 combines with J gene TRBJ2-2; the D is unclear. CDR1 and CDR2 from the germline V gene are MGHRA and YSYEKL. V dropped 0 bases and J dropped 2 bases, with 7 bases sitting between them. The CDR3 length is 15 residues. This chain's CDR3 is CASSQERTNTGELFF. The CDR3 DNA sequence: TGCGCCAGCAGCCAAGAAAGAACTAACACCGGGGAGCTGTTTTTT.